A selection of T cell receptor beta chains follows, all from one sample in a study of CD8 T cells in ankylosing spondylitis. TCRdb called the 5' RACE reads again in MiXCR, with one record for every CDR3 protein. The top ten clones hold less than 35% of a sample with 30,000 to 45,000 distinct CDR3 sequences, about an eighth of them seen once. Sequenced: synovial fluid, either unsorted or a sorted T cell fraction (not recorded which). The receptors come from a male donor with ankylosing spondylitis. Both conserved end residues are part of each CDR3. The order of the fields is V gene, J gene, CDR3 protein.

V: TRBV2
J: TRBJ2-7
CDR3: CASKTLGQRYEQYF

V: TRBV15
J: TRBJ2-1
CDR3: CATSSPTGSSYNEQFF

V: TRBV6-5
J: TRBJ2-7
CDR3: CASRPNLAGVEQYF

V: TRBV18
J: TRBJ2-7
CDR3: CASSRAYSYEQYF

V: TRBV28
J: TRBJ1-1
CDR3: CASSFAYRGDSNTEAFF

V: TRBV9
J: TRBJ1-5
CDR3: CASSVGRDSNQPQHF

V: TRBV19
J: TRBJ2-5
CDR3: CASSIGLSGSETQYF

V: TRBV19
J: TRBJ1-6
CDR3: CASKDGNSPLHF

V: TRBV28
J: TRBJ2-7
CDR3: CASSLPSRDSTYEQYF

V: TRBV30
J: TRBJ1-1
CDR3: CAWSPARLSEAFF

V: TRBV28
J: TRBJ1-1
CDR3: CASEDQGDTEAFF

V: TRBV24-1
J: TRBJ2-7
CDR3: CATSDLRDGHYEQYF

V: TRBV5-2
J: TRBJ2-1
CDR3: CASGPGREYNEQFF

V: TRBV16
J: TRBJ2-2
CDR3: CASSQWNTGELFF

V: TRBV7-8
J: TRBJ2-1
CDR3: CASSLISGMQFF

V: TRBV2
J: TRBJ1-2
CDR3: CASTDQWDQRSYGYTF